Below are 10 T cell receptor beta chains sequenced from a single sample in a study of blood T cell repertoires in COVID-19. Assay: immunoSEQ multiplex PCR; the TCRdb copy retains only in-frame clones and omits some. The data show 150,000 or so clones, around 84% seen once. Material: peripheral blood. The source is a woman aged 55-70 years with acute or convalescent COVID-19.

This chain joins TRBV11-2 and TRBJ2-3, with 9 bases that match TRBD2. This CDR3 contains 15 residues. Unmatched junction bases numbered 5, after V lost 1 base and J lost 6 bases. In germline, CDR1 is SGHAT, CDR2 FQNNGV. The CDR3 loop reads CASSLGGLAGDTQYF. The DNA of the CDR3 is TGTGCCAGCAGCTTAGGTGGGCTAGCGGGGGATACGCAGTATTTT.

This chain links TRBV19 with TRBJ2-1, with D perhaps matching TRBD2 (6 bases). Per germline, CDR1 LNHDA and CDR2 SQIVND (reference sequence). Trimming removed 1 base from V and 6 bases from J, with 13 bases in between. CDR3 length: 15 residues. CDR3 residues: CASSIVGGASNEQFF. CDR3 in DNA: TGTGCCAGTAGTATAGTTGGAGGGGCGAGCAATGAGCAGTTCTTC.

V gene TRBV6-2 or TRBV6-3 combines with J gene TRBJ1-4, with a weak D call TRBD1 (6 bases). CDR3 size: 16 residues. Germline V CDR1 and CDR2: MNHEY, SVGEGT. Trimming removed 2 bases at V and 5 bases at J, with 15 bases between. The CDR3 DNA sequence: TGTGCCAGCAGTTACCCTACCGGGACACCGAATGAAAAACTGTTTTTT. This encodes CASSYPTGTPNEKLFF.

This clone was counted a single time. CDR3 sequence reads: CAWSRGTGDSYEQYF. The DNA for the CDR3 is TGTGCCTGGAGTAGGGGGACAGGGGACTCCTACGAGCAGTACTTC. The chain employs TRBV30 and TRBJ2-7, with 10 bases fitting TRBD1. The germline CDR1 and CDR2 sequences are GTSNPN and SVGIG (reference sequence). There are 15 residues in the CDR3. The V gene end was trimmed by 2 bases and the J gene end by 0 bases; junction bases not matched to a gene: 4.

The rearrangement links TRBV5-5 to TRBJ1-5; TRBD1 matches at 9 bases. V dropped 3 bases and J dropped 0; count of bases not matched to a gene: 7. CDR3 length: 17 residues. In germline, CDR1 is SGHKS, CDR2 YYEKEE (reference sequence). CDR3 sequence reads: CASSWRTGDLSNQPQHF. Written as DNA, the CDR3 is TGTGCCAGCAGCTGGCGGACAGGGGACCTTAGCAATCAGCCCCAGCATTTT.

The chain has TRBV28 and TRBJ2-7, with a tentative D call TRBD2 (5 bases). This CDR3 is built from 13 residues. Germline lookup yields CDR1 MDHEN and CDR2 SYDVKM. The V end lost 6 bases, the J end lost 2 bases, and 11 bases lay between the germline ends. The CDR3 sequence: CASRGVDTYEQYF. CDR3 coding DNA: TGTGCCAGCAGGGGAGTGGATACCTACGAGCAGTACTTC.

The J gene is TRBJ2-3, the V gene TRBV6-5; D might be TRBD2 (6 bases). Germline CDR1 MNHEY, CDR2 SVGAGI. The CDR3 length is 15 residues. Trimming left V 5 bases short and J 5 bases short, with 17 bases between. The CDR3 loop is CASSRSSGVLDTQYF. The CDR3 DNA reads TGTGCCAGCAGTCGCTCTTCGGGGGTATTAGATACGCAGTATTTT.

V usage is TRBV6-2 or TRBV6-3 and J usage is TRBJ2-7, with 8 bases lining up with TRBD2. J was trimmed by 4 bases and V by 4 bases; bases with no gene match: 9. Germline lookup yields CDR1 MNHEY and CDR2 SVGEGT. This CDR3 is built from 15 residues. CDR3: CASSFGVLAVYEQYF. The CDR3 DNA follows: TGTGCCAGCAGTTTCGGGGTACTAGCGGTTTACGAGCAGTACTTC.

This chain joins TRBV5-5 and TRBJ2-4, with 8 bases that match TRBD2. Looked up from germline, CDR1 is SGHKS and CDR2 is YYEKEE (reference sequence). This CDR3 contains 15 residues. V trimming: 3 bases; J trimming: 7 bases; junction bases outside the gene matches: 9. The CDR3 nucleotides read TGTGCCAGCAGCTCGGGGGGACTAGACCCCAACATTCAGTACTTC. Residues: CASSSGGLDPNIQYF.

This clone appeared a few times. J is TRBJ1-5 and V is TRBV28; 7 bases match TRBD1. The CDR3 has 15 residues. J was trimmed by 0 bases and V by 5 bases; bases with no gene match: 4. CDR1 and CDR2 from the germline V gene are MDHEN and SYDVKM. The chain's CDR3 is CASSQQGYSNQPQHF. CDR3 sequence (DNA): TGTGCCAGCAGTCAACAGGGGTATAGCAATCAGCCCCAGCATTTT.